A single sample is the source of the 10 T cell receptor beta chains below, sequenced in a study of blood T cell repertoires in COVID-19. Sequencing used immunoSEQ multiplex PCR; TCRdb keeps in-frame clones, though not all of them. In the table there are about 310,000 clones, about 90% of which are singletons. Sequenced sample: peripheral blood. The receptors originated from a middle-aged woman with COVID-19, enrolled during active disease.

The chain has TRBV7-8 and TRBJ1-3; no firm D call. This CDR3 is built from 14 residues. The germline V gene encodes CDR1 SGHVS and CDR2 FQNEAQ. V was shortened by 2 bases and J by 0 bases, with 5 bases between the two germline ends. CDR3 sequence (DNA): TGTGCCAGCAGCTTACAGGTCTCTGGAAACACCATATATTTT. Its protein is CASSLQVSGNTIYF.

This chain uses TRBV4-2 with TRBJ1-2; D uncertain. The CDR3 covers 15 residues. Trimming left V 1 base short and J 7 bases short, with 16 bases between. Germline CDR1 is LGHNA and CDR2 is YNFKEQ. This chain's CDR3 is CASSQVIGGISGYTF. The CDR3 DNA reads TGTGCCAGCAGCCAAGTAATTGGAGGGATAAGTGGCTACACCTTC.

This clone was recorded only once. The gene calls are TRBV2 and TRBJ2-7, with 12 bases matching TRBD1. The junction had 8 bases not matched to a gene; V was cut back by 7 bases and J by 4 bases. Germline V gene lookup returns CDR1 SNHLY and CDR2 FYNNEI. This CDR3 is built from 15 residues. The CDR3 loop reads CASTPPGQGAYEQYF. The CDR3, as DNA: TGTGCCAGCACCCCTCCGGGACAGGGGGCTTACGAGCAGTACTTC.

The chain carries TRBV9 and TRBJ1-3; a possible D gene is TRBD1 (6 bases). The CDR3 is 14 residues long. Germline lookup yields CDR1 SGDLS and CDR2 YYNGEE. The V end was cut by 2 bases, the J end by 4 bases, with 10 bases between. The CDR3 coding sequence is TGTGCCAGCAGCGTCTCAGGGGCAGGAAACACCATATATTTT. Protein product: CASSVSGAGNTIYF.

The genes are TRBV11-2 and TRBJ2-7; D unclear. V was shortened by 5 bases and J by 0 bases, with 11 bases between the two germline ends. The germline V gene encodes CDR1 SGHAT and CDR2 FQNNGV. This CDR3 has 14 residues. The CDR3, as DNA: TGTGCCAGCAGCCCAGAACGGAGCTCCTACGAGCAGTACTTC. Translating gives CASSPERSSYEQYF.

For this clone: The DNA is left out, because the CDR3 cannot be placed on it with certainty; the CDR3 is given as TCRdb lists it. The J gene is TRBJ1-5, the V gene TRBV13. In germline, CDR1 is PRHDT, CDR2 FYEKMQ (reference sequence). The length of the CDR3 is 15 amino acids, counting both ends. This CDR3 reads CASSFGSGGYQPQHF.

The chain links TRBV27 to TRBJ2-7, with a possible D match to TRBD1 (5 bases). Trimming removed 0 bases at V and 2 bases at J, with 11 bases between. CDR1 and CDR2 from the germline V gene are MNHEY and SMNVEV (reference sequence). The CDR3 runs to 15 residues. CDR3 DNA sequence: TGTGCCAGCAGTTTATCGAGGCAGGGTACCTACGAGCAGTACTTC. Its protein product is CASSLSRQGTYEQYF.

This clone was recorded once. The chain employs TRBV30 and TRBJ2-2; D might be TRBD1 (6 bases). Per germline, CDR1 GTSNPN and CDR2 SVGIG (reference sequence). The CDR3 sequence is 15 residues long. V lost 0 bases and J 5 bases, leaving 13 bases between the germline ends. This chain's CDR3 is CAWSVITGPTGELFF. DNA for the CDR3: TGTGCCTGGAGTGTGATAACAGGGCCTACCGGGGAGCTGTTTTTT.

The CDR3 sequence is CASSSGLATGELFF. Written as DNA, the CDR3 is TGTGCCAGCAGTTCCGGACTAGCGACGGGGGAGCTGTTTTTT. The chain links TRBV6-2 or TRBV6-3 to TRBJ2-2, with 9 bases lining up with TRBD2. CDR1 and CDR2 from the germline V gene are MNHEY and SVGEGT. The CDR3 has 14 residues. With V trimmed by 4 bases and J by 8 bases, 5 bases remained unmatched.

The chain uses TRBV6-2 or TRBV6-3 and TRBJ1-5; 9 nucleotides match TRBD1. The V segment lost 1 base and the J segment 0 bases; nucleotides outside the gene matches: 7. CDR3 length equals 18 residues. The germline V gene encodes CDR1 MNHEY and CDR2 SVGEGT. The CDR3, as DNA: TGTGCCAGCAGTTACTGGATCGGGACAGGGCTTAGCAATCAGCCCCAGCATTTT. It codes for CASSYWIGTGLSNQPQHF.